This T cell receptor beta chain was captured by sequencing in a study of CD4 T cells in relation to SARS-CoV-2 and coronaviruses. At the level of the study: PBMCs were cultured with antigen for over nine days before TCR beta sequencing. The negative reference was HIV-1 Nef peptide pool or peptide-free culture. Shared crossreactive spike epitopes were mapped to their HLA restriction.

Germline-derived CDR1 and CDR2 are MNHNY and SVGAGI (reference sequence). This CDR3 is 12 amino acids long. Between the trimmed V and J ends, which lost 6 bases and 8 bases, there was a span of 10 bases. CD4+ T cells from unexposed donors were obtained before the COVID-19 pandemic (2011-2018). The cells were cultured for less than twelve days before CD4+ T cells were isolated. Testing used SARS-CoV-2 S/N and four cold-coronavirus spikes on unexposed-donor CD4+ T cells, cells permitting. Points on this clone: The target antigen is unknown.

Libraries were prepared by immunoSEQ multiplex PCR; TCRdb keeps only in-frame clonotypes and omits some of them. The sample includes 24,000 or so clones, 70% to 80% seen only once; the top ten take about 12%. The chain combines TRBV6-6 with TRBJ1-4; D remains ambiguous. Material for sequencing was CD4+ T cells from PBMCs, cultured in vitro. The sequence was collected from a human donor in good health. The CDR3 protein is CASSPGTEKLFF. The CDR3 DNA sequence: TGTGCCAGCAGCCCGGGCACCGAAAAACTGTTTTTT.